Listed here are 5 T cell receptor beta chains from one sample, sequenced in a study of shared clonotypes between healthy human individuals (dated by TCRdb to between 2020 and 2021). CD8 naive samples were obtained by positive selection for CCR7 among CD45RO-negative cells, yielding a CD45RA+CCR7+ population from which TemRA cells were excluded. Libraries were constructed by the immunoSEQ multiplex PCR assay. TCRdb carries this immuneACCESS record with in-frame sequences only. Its versions omit some clonotypes, under half of them owing to an unresolved V gene in the studies checked, with the rest unexplained. The sample profile shows about 2 million clones; about 95% of them were found once. Clones ranked in the top ten supply 1% to 1.5% of the sample. The sequenced sample consisted of naive CD8+ T cells sorted from blood. The cell subset or site label, read with the paper, signifies: CD45RA+CCR7+. The source of these receptors is a young man in good health.

This rearrangement joins TRBV10-1 to TRBJ1-1, with unresolved D. Looked up from germline, CDR1 is WNHNN and CDR2 is SYGVQD (reference sequence). This CDR3 is built from 15 residues. V dropped 0 bases and J dropped 2 bases, with 10 bases sitting between them. CDR3 bases: TGCGCCAGCAGTGAGTCTACTGTTGGCAACACTGAAGCTTTCTTT. It specifies CASSESTVGNTEAFF.

The rearrangement joins TRBV11-2 to TRBJ1-5; 7 nucleotides line up with TRBD1. Trimming removed 5 bases from V and 5 bases from J; junction bases left unmatched: 6. The germline V gene has CDR1 SGHAT and CDR2 FQNNGV. This CDR3 is 14 amino acids long. CDR3 protein: CASSGEGAHQPQHF. The CDR3 DNA sequence: TGTGCCAGCAGCGGGGAGGGGGCCCATCAGCCCCAGCATTTT.

This clone has a handful of counts. The V and J genes are TRBV27 and TRBJ1-2; 8 bases align to TRBD1. This CDR3 is 13 amino acids long. Per the germline V gene, CDR1 is MNHEY and CDR2 is SMNVEV (reference sequence). J lost 8 bases, V lost 8 bases, and 10 bases had no gene match. CDR3 protein: CASASGTGLGYTF. The CDR3 bases are TGTGCCAGCGCTAGCGGGACAGGCCTAGGCTACACCTTC.

The chain couples TRBV6-6 to TRBJ1-5; D remains unclear. Germline-derived CDR1 and CDR2 are MNHNY and SVGAGI (reference sequence). Trimming shortened V by 6 bases and J by 1 base, and 16 bases separated the two germline ends. This CDR3 spans 16 amino acids. The CDR3 is CASSPLMGISNQPQHF. The CDR3 DNA reads TGTGCCAGCAGCCCCCTGATGGGGATCAGCAATCAGCCCCAGCATTTT.

This clone was observed once. This chain connects TRBV6-1 to TRBJ2-2, with 8 positions matching TRBD1. The junction had 9 bases not matched to a gene; V was cut back by 6 bases and J by 6 bases. Per the germline V gene, CDR1 is MNHNS and CDR2 is SASEGT. This CDR3 contains 15 residues. CDR3 loop: CASRATGAGAGELFF. The CDR3 DNA reads TGTGCCAGCAGGGCGACAGGGGCAGGGGCCGGGGAGCTGTTTTTT.